The T cell receptor (beta chain) described here comes from a study of blood T cell repertoires in COVID-19. Study at large: From the United States, Italy and Spain came samples of acute and convalescent COVID-19. From T cells, B-cell-depleted T cells, or PBMCs came the material, which was cDNA or gDNA.

In the original analysis: Researchers report that nucleated cell counts were estimated from reference gene primer amplification. Measured with immunoSEQ multiplex PCR; TCRdb has only the in-frame clones, and not every one. That table supplies the V and J calls and clone size; D and trimming were determined from the DNA. The sample carries more than 150,000 clones, less than 90% recorded once. Germline V lookup: CDR1 GTSNPN, CDR2 SVGIG (reference sequence). The ends were cut back, 2 bases at V and 5 bases at J, with 10 bases in the middle. This CDR3 region has 13 residues. The TCR was taken from a woman in her seventies with acute or convalescent COVID-19. V usage is TRBV30 and J usage is TRBJ1-5; TRBD1 might be the D (5 bases). The sequenced sample was peripheral blood. The CDR3 reads CAWSRGRDQPQHF. In nucleotides, the CDR3 is TGTGCCTGGAGTCGGGGGAGAGATCAGCCCCAGCATTTT.